The 31 T cell receptor beta chains in this list originate from one sample, sequenced in a study of T cells in localized non-small cell lung cancer. Some clones are missing from TCRdb's copy, which holds only in-frame ones; the method was immunoSEQ multiplex PCR. The table lists some 52,000 clones, 80% to 90% of them singletons, with under 20% in the top ten. Sequences were derived from peripheral blood, sampled before any cancer treatment. The origin of the receptors is an older male donor with stage III squamous cell lung carcinoma.

This clone was seen just once. J is TRBJ2-2 and V is TRBV6-4; D remains ambiguous. CDR1 and CDR2 from the germline V gene are MRHNA and SNTAGT. CDR3 length: 13 amino acids. The V gene lost 4 bases and the J gene lost 5 bases, with 8 bases spanning the gap. The CDR3 sequence: CASSVSWTGELFF. The DNA of the CDR3 is TGTGCCAGCAGTGTTTCATGGACCGGGGAGCTGTTTTTT.

The chain is built from TRBV5-1 and TRBJ2-2; D is perhaps TRBD2 (5 bases). The CDR3 extends over 19 amino acids. Germline loops: CDR1 SGHRS, CDR2 YFSETQ. The ends were cut back, 3 bases at V and 0 bases at J, with 21 bases in the middle. The CDR3 DNA follows: TGCGCCAGCAGCTCCCCAAAAGCCTTCGACGGGACGAACACCGGGGAGCTGTTTTTT. Translated, it gives CASSSPKAFDGTNTGELFF. Based on the CDR3 plus reference TRBV5-1 and TRBJ2-2, the full variable domain is KAGVTQTPRYLIKTRGQQVTLSCSPISGHRSVSWYQQTPGQGLQFLFEYFSETQRNKGNFPGRFSGRQFSNSRSEMNVSTLELGDSALYLCASSSPKAFDGTNTGELFFGEGSRLTVL.

This clone was seen once. J is TRBJ1-4 and V is TRBV5-4; D is possibly TRBD1 (6 bases). The V and J ends lost 0 bases and 7 bases respectively, with 16 bases between them. Germline assignment: CDR1 SGHNT and CDR2 YYREEE (reference sequence). This CDR3 has 16 residues. CDR3 residues: CASSLGGRGVSEKLFF. The DNA for the CDR3 is TGTGCCAGCAGCTTGGGGGGCAGGGGAGTGAGTGAAAAACTGTTTTTT.

In this sample, this clone turned up many times. A read error is likely here: a far larger clone is one base away. The sample has other DNA sequences that encode this CDR3 too. The chain recombines TRBV4-1 with TRBJ2-1, with D hard to call. Germline V gene sequence: CDR1 MGHRA, CDR2 YSYEKL. The CDR3 covers 15 residues. V dropped 0 bases and J dropped 0 bases, with 6 bases sitting between them. CDR3 in amino acids: CASSQELSSYNEQFF. In DNA, the CDR3 is TGCGCCAGCAGCCAAGAACTCAGCTCCTACAATGAGCAGTTCTTC.

This clone was recorded once. The V and J genes are TRBV5-8 and TRBJ2-5; possible D gene TRBD1, 6 bases. V lost 4 bases and J 4 bases, leaving 14 bases between the germline ends. The CDR3 is 14 amino acids. Germline CDR1 SGHTS, CDR2 YDEGEE. CDR3 region: CASSPGVIRETQYF. Written as DNA, the CDR3 is TGTGCCAGCAGCCCAGGGGTGATCCGAGAGACCCAGTACTTC.

This CDR3 is CASSLSGSVDTGELFF. CDR3 nucleotide sequence: TGCGCCAGCAGCTTGAGCGGGAGTGTAGACACCGGGGAGCTGTTTTTT. The chain recombines TRBV5-1 with TRBJ2-2; the match to TRBD2 covers 8 bases. The V gene's germline CDR1 is SGHRS and CDR2 YFSETQ. V shed 1 base, J shed 3 bases, and the junction held 5 bases outside the gene matches. This CDR3 spans 16 amino acids. Full variable domain (outside the CDR3, taken from reference TRBV5-1 and TRBJ2-2): KAGVTQTPRYLIKTRGQQVTLSCSPISGHRSVSWYQQTPGQGLQFLFEYFSETQRNKGNFPGRFSGRQFSNSRSEMNVSTLELGDSALYLCASSLSGSVDTGELFFGEGSRLTVL.

This clone was counted a single time. This sequence joins TRBV19 and TRBJ1-2; D ambiguous. Germline V lookup: CDR1 LNHDA, CDR2 SQIVND (reference sequence). Trimming removed 9 bases at V and 0 bases at J, with 14 bases between. The CDR3 has 14 residues. CDR3 in amino acids: CASQTPAANYGYTF. The CDR3 nucleotides read TGTGCCAGCCAAACTCCGGCCGCTAACTATGGCTACACCTTC. Full variable domain (missing parts from reference TRBV19 and TRBJ1-2): DGGITQSPKYLFRKEGQNVTLSCEQNLNHDAMYWYRQDPGQGLRLIYYSQIVNDFQKGDIAEGYSVSREKKESFPLTVTSAQKNPTAFYLCASQTPAANYGYTFGSGTRLTVV.

This rearrangement joins TRBV18 to TRBJ2-1; D is possibly TRBD1 (7 bases). CDR3 size: 17 residues. V lost 6 bases, J lost 8 bases, and 26 bases lay in between. The germline V gene encodes CDR1 KGHSH and CDR2 LQKENI. As DNA, the CDR3 is TGTGCCAGCTCCCCAAGGGGACAGCGGGCACCCAGGGATGAGCAGTTCTTC. This sequence encodes CASSPRGQRAPRDEQFF.

The V gene is TRBV6-4, the J gene TRBJ2-1; TRBD2 aligns across 8 bases. With V trimmed by 5 bases and J by 6 bases, 12 bases remained unmatched. The CDR3 has 16 amino acids. Germline assignment: CDR1 MRHNA and CDR2 SNTAGT. The CDR3 is CASSTYHGTRVNEQFF. CDR3 nucleotide sequence: TGTGCCAGCAGTACTTACCACGGGACTAGGGTCAATGAGCAGTTCTTC.

The chain employs TRBV7-8 and TRBJ1-5, with 9 bases aligning to TRBD1. Trimming cost V 5 bases and J 7 bases; bases outside gene matches: 12. The CDR3 is made up of 16 amino acids. Germline assignment: CDR1 SGHVS and CDR2 FQNEAQ. The CDR3 nucleotides are TGTGCCAGCAGCCCAAGGGACAGGGTAATGCGGCAGCCCCAGCATTTT. Its translation: CASSPRDRVMRQPQHF.

The rearrangement links TRBV21-1 to TRBJ1-5. TRBV21-1 is a documented pseudogene. The CDR3 is made up of 15 amino acids. This chain's CDR3 is CASSKDPETNQPQHF. CDR3 bases: TGTGCCAGCAGCAAAGATCCGGAGACGAATCAGCCCCAGCATTTT.

This chain connects TRBV4-1 to TRBJ1-2, with TRBD1 identical over 7 bases. After removal of 5 bases from V and 8 bases from J, the junction contained 11 bases not matched to a gene. This CDR3 has 14 residues. Per germline, CDR1 MGHRA and CDR2 YSYEKL. CDR3 loop: CASSGTGAGGGYTF. The CDR3 DNA is TGCGCCAGCAGCGGGACGGGGGCAGGGGGAGGCTACACCTTC.

The V call is TRBV6-1, the J call TRBJ2-1; 7 positions match TRBD2. The germline CDR1 and CDR2 sequences are MNHNS and SASEGT. This CDR3 has 17 residues. Unmatched junction bases numbered 16, after V lost 4 bases and J lost 7 bases. The CDR3: CASSGSIAGGTGNEQFF. The DNA of the CDR3 is TGTGCCAGCAGTGGCTCAATAGCGGGTGGCACCGGGAATGAGCAGTTCTTC.

This chain links TRBV5-5 with TRBJ2-7, with D maybe TRBD2 (6 bases). CDR1 is SGHKS, CDR2 YYEKEE, per germline (reference sequence). The CDR3 extends over 15 amino acids. The germline V and J ends were trimmed by 3 bases and 3 bases, with 16 bases remaining between them. The chain's CDR3 is CASSYRDWGNYEQYF. The CDR3 DNA is TGTGCCAGCAGCTACCGGGACTGGGGGAACTACGAGCAGTACTTC.

The CDR3 protein is CASTWGAVSNEQFF. CDR3 nucleotides: TGTGCCAGCACCTGGGGTGCTGTCTCCAATGAGCAGTTCTTC. The V and J genes are TRBV6-5 and TRBJ2-1; no reliable D call. Looked up from germline, CDR1 is MNHEY and CDR2 is SVGAGI. This CDR3 has 14 amino acids. Trimming left V 7 bases short and J 6 bases short, with 16 bases between.

This chain connects TRBV4-2 to TRBJ2-3; D could derive from TRBD1 or TRBD2 (5 bases each). Germline CDR1 reads LGHNA; CDR2 reads YNFKEQ. The CDR3 has 16 amino acids. The V end was cut by 0 bases, the J end by 4 bases, with 14 bases between. This CDR3 is CASSQDWAGTADTQYF. DNA of the CDR3: TGTGCCAGCAGCCAAGATTGGGCAGGGACCGCAGATACGCAGTATTTT.

V and J are TRBV11-1 and TRBJ2-5; possibly TRBD2 for D (5 bases). The germline V gene has CDR1 SGHAT and CDR2 FQDESV (reference sequence). The CDR3 length is 16 residues. V lost 1 base and J lost 4, with 16 bases in between. The CDR3, as DNA: TGTGCCAGCAGCTTAGTTTTCGAGTCGGCGGGAGAGACCCAGTACTTC. Translation: CASSLVFESAGETQYF.

The rearrangement links TRBV5-4 to TRBJ2-3, with D perhaps matching TRBD2 (5 bases). The CDR3 covers 15 residues. Trimming removed 2 bases from V and 0 bases from J, with 10 bases in between. Germline lookup yields CDR1 SGHNT and CDR2 YYREEE (reference sequence). In DNA, the CDR3 is TGTGCCAGCAGCTTATTAGCGACTAGCACAGATACGCAGTATTTT. Translated, it gives CASSLLATSTDTQYF.

In regard to this clone: Additional DNA sequences in this sample encode the identical CDR3. The chain carries TRBV18 and TRBJ1-2, with 7 bases that match TRBD1. CDR3 length: 13 amino acids. In germline, CDR1 is KGHSH, CDR2 LQKENI. V lost 1 base to trimming and J lost 4 bases; unmatched junction nucleotides: 0. The CDR3, as DNA: TGTGCCAGCTCACCACAGGGGGCCTATGGCTACACCTTC. This gives the protein CASSPQGAYGYTF.

This chain joins TRBV7-5 and TRBJ2-2; no DNA check was done on the table's D call, TRBD1. TRBV7-5 is described as a pseudogene. The CDR3 extends over 14 amino acids. CDR3 region: CVRSLGTGPGELFF. The CDR3, as DNA: TGTGTCAGAAGCTTGGGTACAGGGCCCGGGGAGCTGTTTTTT.

This clone appeared a single time. The rearrangement joins TRBV2 to TRBJ2-5; TRBD1 matches 10 bases. The CDR3 is 14 residues long. The junction had 5 bases not matched to a gene; V was cut back by 5 bases and J by 5 bases. Germline CDR1 reads SNHLY; CDR2 reads FYNNEI. The CDR3 nucleotides are TGTGCCAGCAGTAGACAGGGGGCCGGGGAGACCCAGTACTTC. Protein: CASSRQGAGETQYF.

The chain joins TRBV27 to TRBJ2-7; TRBD2 matches at 9 bases. From germline, CDR1 is MNHEY and CDR2 SMNVEV (reference sequence). CDR3 size: 17 residues. The V and J ends lost 3 bases and 4 bases, in that order; junction bases with no gene match: 13. The CDR3: CASSFRDPGSGGYEQYF. The CDR3 DNA is TGTGCCAGCAGTTTCCGCGACCCTGGGAGCGGGGGGTACGAGCAGTACTTC.

Only one count was recorded for this clone. The chain carries TRBV7-2 and TRBJ2-1; unclear D gene. CDR1 and CDR2 from the germline V gene are SGHTA and FQGNSA. The CDR3 covers 13 residues. Trimming cost V 5 bases and J 7 bases, with 12 bases left between them. This chain's CDR3 is CASSPYDPNEQFF. CDR3 in DNA: TGTGCCAGCAGCCCCTACGATCCTAATGAGCAGTTCTTC.

The chain employs TRBV7-6 and TRBJ1-3; 9 nucleotides align to TRBD1. The CDR3 sequence is 15 residues long. Germline V gives CDR1 SGHVS, CDR2 FNYEAQ. The V and J ends lost 5 bases and 7 bases, in that order; junction bases with no gene match: 9. The CDR3 sequence: CASSPGTGSSNTIYF. The CDR3 nucleotides read TGTGCCAGCAGCCCCGGGACAGGGAGTTCGAACACCATATATTTT.

The chain's CDR3 is CSVGRRLAAGTGELFF. CDR3 DNA: TGCAGCGTTGGCCGACGACTAGCCGCGGGCACCGGGGAGCTGTTTTTT. The chain is built from TRBV29-1 and TRBJ2-2, with 7 bases lining up with TRBD2. V lost 4 bases and J lost 4; bases outside the gene matches: 12. Germline V gene sequence: CDR1 SQVTM, CDR2 ANQGSEA. The CDR3 extends over 16 amino acids.

The sample holds one count of this clone. V usage is TRBV5-6 and J usage is TRBJ2-2, with unresolved D. CDR3 length: 13 amino acids. The V and J ends lost 4 bases and 4 bases respectively, with 8 bases between them. Germline V lookup: CDR1 SGHDT, CDR2 YYEEEE. The CDR3 is CASSPWLTGELFF. The CDR3 region has the DNA TGTGCCAGCAGCCCATGGCTCACCGGGGAGCTGTTTTTT.

In its sample, this clone was seen a few times. The genes are TRBV19 and TRBJ2-4, with unresolved D. CDR3 length equals 11 residues. Trimming pared 10 bases from V and 6 bases from J, leaving 10 bases between. The V gene's germline CDR1 is LNHDA and CDR2 SQIVND (reference sequence). The CDR3 loop reads CATLGGNIQYF. CDR3 bases: TGTGCCACGTTAGGTGGAAACATTCAGTACTTC.

The chain recombines TRBV4-2 with TRBJ2-1; 12 bases match TRBD2. The germline CDR1 and CDR2 sequences are LGHNA and YNFKEQ. Germline trimming cut 5 bases from V and 8 bases from J; bases unmatched to any gene: 10. This CDR3 region has 16 residues. The CDR3 nucleotides are TGTGCCAGCAGCGCGCATTCTAGCGGGGGGGCCGATGAGCAGTTCTTC. Its protein product is CASSAHSSGGADEQFF.

This chain uses TRBV7-6 with TRBJ2-3, with a weak D call TRBD1 (5 bases). The CDR3 is 14 residues long. V lost 5 bases and J lost 3, with 12 bases in between. CDR1 is SGHVS and CDR2 is FNYEAQ in the germline V gene. CDR3 nucleotides: TGTGCCAGCAGCCAGGGAACTTGGACAGATACGCAGTATTTT. Translation: CASSQGTWTDTQYF. The entire variable domain, with the rest obtained from reference TRBV7-6 and TRBJ2-3, is as follows: GAGVSQSPRYKVTKRGQDVALRCDPISGHVSLYWYRQALGQGPEFLTYFNYEAQQDKSGLPNDRFSAERPEGSISTLTIQRTEQRDSAMYRCASSQGTWTDTQYFGPGTRLTVL.

The chain recombines TRBV15 with TRBJ2-7; TRBD1 agrees at 8 bases. This CDR3 region has 16 residues. Germline trimming cut 2 bases from V and 3 bases from J; bases unmatched to any gene: 9. Germline V gene data show CDR1 as LNHNV and CDR2 as YYDKDF (reference sequence). CDR3 bases: TGTGCCACCAGCAGACGCCGAACGGACAGGGACTACGAGCAGTACTTC. Translating gives CATSRRRTDRDYEQYF.

The rearrangement uses TRBV7-2 and TRBJ1-5; 8 bases are shared with TRBD1. This CDR3 contains 15 residues. Germline CDR1 and CDR2: SGHTA and FQGNSA. J lost 5 bases, V lost 3 bases, and 6 bases had no gene match. CDR3 sequence reads: CASSLMDRADQPQHF. As DNA, the CDR3 is TGTGCCAGCAGCTTGATGGACAGGGCGGATCAGCCCCAGCATTTT.